Sequencing of this T cell receptor beta chain was carried out in a study of blood T cell repertoires in COVID-19. In the study overall: COVID-19 samples, acute and convalescent, were from the United States, Italy and Spain. Sources were T cells, B-cell-depleted T cells, or PBMCs; the material itself was cDNA or gDNA.

Per the authors' pipeline: Nucleated cell counts were estimated from reference gene primer amplification. Clones were sequenced by immunoSEQ multiplex PCR, and TCRdb holds only the in-frame ones, with some missing. The V and J calls and clone size come from that table; D and trimming were worked out from the DNA. The table has about 68,000 clones, roughly 86% seen once. Between the trimmed V and J ends, which lost 6 bases and 11 bases, there was a span of 17 bases. CDR1 is SNHLY and CDR2 is FYNNEI in the germline V gene. The CDR3 length is 14 residues. The chain couples TRBV2 to TRBJ1-6, with D tentatively TRBD1 (6 bases). The TCR comes from a man aged 50-60 years with acute or convalescent COVID-19. The sample consisted of peripheral blood. CDR3 residues: CASSEGGRWTPLHF. The CDR3 DNA reads TGTGCCAGCAGCGAGGGGGGGAGATGGACACCCCTCCACTTT. Full variable domain (outside the CDR3, taken from reference TRBV2 and TRBJ1-6): EPEVTQTPSHQVTQMGQEVILRCVPISNHLYFYWYRQILGQKVEFLVSFYNNEISEKSEIFDDQFSVERPDGSNFTLKIRSTKLEDSAMYFCASSEGGRWTPLHFGNGTRLTVT.